The 16 T cell receptor beta chains presented below share a single source sample, sequenced in a study of control samples from healthy donors and cancer patients. Profiled with immunoSEQ multiplex PCR; TCRdb holds only in-frame clones, not every one. The sample holds 90,000 to 150,000 clones, about 91% seen once. Sequencing input: blood. These receptors came from a man in his forties in good health.

This chain joins TRBV6-5 and TRBJ2-2; D may match TRBD1 or TRBD2 (5 bases each). V gave up 4 bases and J gave up 5 bases, with 17 bases separating them. Germline-derived CDR1 and CDR2 are MNHEY and SVGAGI. CDR3 length equals 16 residues. As DNA, the CDR3 is TGTGCCAGCAGTTGGGGACCCCCGGGCACGACCGGGGAGCTGTTTTTT. Protein: CASSWGPPGTTGELFF.

V and J are TRBV28 and TRBJ1-5; D remains ambiguous. Trimming shortened V by 2 bases and J by 0 bases, and 5 bases separated the two germline ends. Germline CDR1 and CDR2: MDHEN and SYDVKM. CDR3 length equals 14 residues. The CDR3 is CASSLGHSNQPQHF. The CDR3 coding sequence is TGTGCCAGCAGTTTAGGTCATAGCAATCAGCCCCAGCATTTT.

The chain combines TRBV19 with TRBJ1-2; perhaps TRBD1 as D (5 bases). Between the trimmed V and J ends, which lost 1 base and 8 bases, there was a span of 17 bases. Per the germline V gene, CDR1 is LNHDA and CDR2 is SQIVND (reference sequence). This CDR3 contains 15 residues. The DNA of the CDR3 is TGTGCCAGTAGTATAGGTGGCAGGGAGATTTCGGGCTACACCTTC. This encodes CASSIGGREISGYTF.

This clone came up once. The chain links TRBV19 to TRBJ2-2, with 11 bases fitting TRBD2. With V trimmed by 3 bases and J by 4 bases, 10 bases remained unmatched. Germline V gene sequence: CDR1 LNHDA, CDR2 SQIVND (reference sequence). The CDR3 is 18 amino acids. The CDR3 region is CASSMGIAGGRVTGELFF. As DNA, the CDR3 is TGTGCCAGTAGTATGGGAATAGCGGGGGGGCGTGTCACCGGGGAGCTGTTTTTT. Full variable domain (rest looked up from reference TRBV19 and TRBJ2-2): DGGITQSPKYLFRKEGQNVTLSCEQNLNHDAMYWYRQDPGQGLRLIYYSQIVNDFQKGDIAEGYSVSREKKESFPLTVTSAQKNPTAFYLCASSMGIAGGRVTGELFFGEGSRLTVL.

CDR3 in amino acids: CASRGLVPEAFF. CDR3 nucleotides: TGTGCCAGCAGGGGGCTGGTGCCTGAAGCTTTCTTT. The chain is built from TRBV2 and TRBJ1-1; weak D call: TRBD1 (5 bases). The CDR3 covers 12 residues. V gave up 6 bases and J gave up 6 bases, with 11 bases separating them. From germline, CDR1 is SNHLY and CDR2 FYNNEI.

This clone was detected a few times. V usage is TRBV25-1 and J usage is TRBJ1-1, with 7 bases aligning to TRBD1. The CDR3 runs 15 residues. With V trimmed by 1 base and J by 0 bases, 2 bases remained unmatched. Germline CDR1 is MGHDK and CDR2 is SYGVNS. CDR3 sequence (DNA): TGTGCCAGCAGTGAATGGGGGACAGTGAACACTGAAGCTTTCTTT. It encodes CASSEWGTVNTEAFF.

The chain links TRBV29-1 to TRBJ1-1, with a tentative D call TRBD1 (5 bases). CDR1 and CDR2 (germline): SQVTM, ANQGSEA. This CDR3 region has 12 residues. Trimming stripped 5 bases from V and 3 bases from J, with 10 bases between. CDR3 nucleotide sequence: TGCAGCGTTACCGACAGATACACTGAAGCTTTCTTT. Translation gives CSVTDRYTEAFF.

The V and J genes are TRBV30 and TRBJ1-5; weak D call: TRBD1 (5 bases). V was cut by 5 bases and J by 5 bases, with 13 bases left in between. CDR1 and CDR2 from the germline V gene are GTSNPN and SVGIG (reference sequence). The CDR3 is 13 residues long. The CDR3 spells CAWGLRGDQPQHF. CDR3 nucleotide sequence: TGTGCCTGGGGATTAAGGGGCGATCAGCCCCAGCATTTT.

This chain links TRBV7-3 with TRBJ1-6; D is ambiguous. From germline, CDR1 is SGHTA and CDR2 FQGTGA. CDR3 length: 15 amino acids. The V end lost 1 base, the J end lost 0 bases, and 4 bases lay between the germline ends. CDR3 nucleotide sequence: TGTGCCAGCAGCTTAAGAAGCTCCTATAATTCACCCCTCCACTTT. This gives the protein CASSLRSSYNSPLHF. Using reference TRBV7-3 and TRBJ1-6 for the parts outside the CDR3, the full variable domain is GAGVSQTPSNKVTEKGKYVELRCDPISGHTALYWYRQSLGQGPEFLIYFQGTGAADDSGLPNDRFFAVRPEGSVSTLKIQRTERGDSAVYLCASSLRSSYNSPLHFGNGTRLTVT.

The rearrangement joins TRBV6-5 to TRBJ2-7; 7 bases line up with TRBD1. The CDR3 extends over 14 amino acids. Per the germline V gene, CDR1 is MNHEY and CDR2 is SVGAGI. The J segment lost 5 bases and the V segment lost 6 bases, leaving 10 bases of the junction unmatched. CDR3 nucleotide sequence: TGTGCCAGCAGACCGGGACAGCACCACCACGAGCAGTACTTC. Amino acids: CASRPGQHHHEQYF.

V is TRBV5-6 and J is TRBJ1-2; D call uncertain. Germline CDR1 reads SGHDT; CDR2 reads YYEEEE. The CDR3 has 13 residues. V was clipped by 0 bases and J by 6 bases, with 9 bases between them. The CDR3 bases are TGTGCCAGCAGCTTGGGGGTAGGCGATGGCTACACCTTC. This codes for CASSLGVGDGYTF. The whole variable domain, remainder taken from reference TRBV5-6 and TRBJ1-2, is DAGVTQSPTHLIKTRGQQVTLRCSPKSGHDTVSWYQQALGQGPQFIFQYYEEEERQRGNFPDRFSGHQFPNYSSELNVNALLLGDSALYLCASSLGVGDGYTFGSGTRLTVV.

The chain joins TRBV6-4 to TRBJ2-2, with 10 bases aligning to TRBD2. The V and J ends lost 5 bases and 0 bases, in that order; junction bases with no gene match: 3. CDR3 size: 16 residues. Germline loops: CDR1 MRHNA, CDR2 SNTAGT. The CDR3 region is CASSKGLAPNTGELFF. Written as DNA, the CDR3 is TGTGCCAGCAGTAAGGGACTAGCGCCGAACACCGGGGAGCTGTTTTTT.

A few counts support this clone. V and J are TRBV30 and TRBJ1-2; TRBD1 is a possible D gene (6 bases). V was shortened by 4 bases and J by 6 bases, with 12 bases between the two germline ends. CDR1 GTSNPN and CDR2 SVGIG come from the germline V gene (reference sequence). The CDR3 extends over 12 amino acids. The chain's CDR3 is CAWTQGRDGYTF. CDR3 coding DNA: TGTGCCTGGACGCAGGGGAGGGATGGCTACACCTTC.

The chain has TRBV20-1 and TRBJ1-1; D remains unclear. Trimming took off 1 base at V and 14 bases at J, with 11 bases between the two ends. The CDR3 has 10 residues. In germline, CDR1 is DFQATT, CDR2 SNEGSKA (reference sequence). CDR3 protein: CSARGRGGFF. The CDR3 bases are TGCAGTGCTAGAGGTCGGGGTGGGTTCTTT.

The chain has TRBV7-2 and TRBJ1-2; possibly TRBD1 for D (6 bases). Trimming shortened V by 5 bases and J by 1 base, and 17 bases separated the two germline ends. Germline CDR1 reads SGHTA; CDR2 reads FQGNSA. The CDR3 is 16 residues long. CDR3 protein: CASSPRTARGNYGYTF. The CDR3 nucleotides are TGTGCCAGCAGCCCCAGGACAGCGAGGGGTAACTATGGCTACACCTTC.

This chain links TRBV7-2 with TRBJ2-2, with a tentative D call TRBD2 (6 bases). Trimming stripped 5 bases from V and 6 bases from J, with 13 bases between. Germline CDR1 is SGHTA and CDR2 is FQGNSA. The length of the CDR3 is 14 residues. The CDR3 DNA reads TGTGCCAGCAGCGTGGGACTCCCCCCCGGGGAGCTGTTTTTT. Protein: CASSVGLPPGELFF. The full variable domain, in which reference TRBV7-2 and TRBJ2-2 provide the parts outside the CDR3, is GAGVSQSPSNKVTEKGKDVELRCDPISGHTALYWYRQSLGQGLEFLIYFQGNSAPDKSGLPSDRFSAERTGGSVSTLTIQRTQQEDSAVYLCASSVGLPPGELFFGEGSRLTVL.